The 25 T cell receptor beta chains below were found in one sample sequenced in a study of blood T cell repertoires in COVID-19. Some clones are missing from TCRdb's copy, which holds only in-frame ones; the method was immunoSEQ multiplex PCR. The table records around 200,000 clones, approximately 85% of them present only once. The source material was PBMCs or T cells enriched from blood (not recorded which). The receptor source for this set is a man aged 40-49 years who had recovered from COVID-19.

V gene TRBV5-4 combines with J gene TRBJ2-5; a possible D gene is TRBD2 (6 bases). Germline V gene sequence: CDR1 SGHNT, CDR2 YYREEE (reference sequence). V was pared by 4 bases and J by 4 bases, with 23 bases between. The CDR3 covers 17 residues. The CDR3 region is CASSATGNLGEAETQYF. The CDR3 coding sequence is TGTGCCAGCAGCGCCACGGGAAATTTGGGGGAGGCAGAGACCCAGTACTTC.

V and J are TRBV4-1 and TRBJ1-2; D remains ambiguous. V lost 0 bases to trimming and J lost 2 bases, with 10 bases between them. The CDR3 loop spans 15 amino acids. Germline values: CDR1 MGHRA, CDR2 YSYEKL. The CDR3 sequence is CASSQEDWANYGYTF. The CDR3 DNA reads as TGCGCCAGCAGCCAAGAGGATTGGGCGAACTATGGCTACACCTTC.

The V and J genes are TRBV3-1 (or the pseudogene TRBV3-2) and TRBJ1-2; tentatively, D is TRBD1 (5 bases). The germline CDR1 and CDR2 sequences are LGHDT and YNNKEL (reference sequence). This CDR3 spans 11 amino acids. Trimming took 7 bases from V and 4 from J, leaving 7 bases between them. The CDR3 sequence is CASTGLYGYTF. For the CDR3, the DNA is TGTGCCAGCACAGGGCTCTATGGCTACACCTTC.

The sample holds a few counts of this clone. CDR3 amino acids: CASSEDSYNEQFF. Here the CDR3 DNA reads TGCGCCAGCAGTGAGGACAGTTACAATGAGCAGTTCTTC. V gene TRBV10-1 combines with J gene TRBJ2-1; a possible D gene is TRBD1 (5 bases). Trimming left V 2 bases short and J 4 bases short, with 6 bases between. The CDR3 is 13 amino acids. Germline lookup yields CDR1 WNHNN and CDR2 SYGVQD (reference sequence).

This chain links TRBV19 with TRBJ2-2; tentatively, D is TRBD2 (5 bases). V was trimmed by 8 bases and J by 2 bases, leaving 12 bases between them. This CDR3 region has 14 residues. The germline gives CDR1 LNHDA, CDR2 SQIVND (reference sequence). CDR3 residues: CASRGHRNTGELFF. DNA of the CDR3: TGTGCCAGTCGAGGGCACCGAAACACCGGGGAGCTGTTTTTT.

The rearrangement joins TRBV5-6 to TRBJ1-2, with 10 bases lining up with TRBD1. CDR1 SGHDT and CDR2 YYEEEE come from the germline V gene. V was clipped by 2 bases and J by 4 bases; unmatched bases: 8. This CDR3 is 16 amino acids long. CDR3 residues: CASSFRQGAFIYGYTF. The CDR3 DNA reads TGTGCCAGCAGCTTCCGACAGGGGGCTTTTATCTATGGCTACACCTTC. The full variable domain, with the rest looked up from reference TRBV5-6 and TRBJ1-2, is DAGVTQSPTHLIKTRGQQVTLRCSPKSGHDTVSWYQQALGQGPQFIFQYYEEEERQRGNFPDRFSGHQFPNYSSELNVNALLLGDSALYLCASSFRQGAFIYGYTFGSGTRLTVV.

J is TRBJ1-5 and V is TRBV6-6; weak D call: TRBD1 (5 bases). The CDR3 covers 14 residues. Germline CDR1 reads MNHNY; CDR2 reads SVGAGI (reference sequence). V gave up 6 bases and J gave up 1 base, with 10 bases separating them. The CDR3 region has the DNA TGTGCCAGCAGCTTCGACAGAAGCAATCAGCCCCAGCATTTT. Its protein product is CASSFDRSNQPQHF.

This chain connects TRBV4-1 to TRBJ1-4, with a weak D call TRBD1 (5 bases). This CDR3 has 14 amino acids. Germline V gene sequence: CDR1 MGHRA, CDR2 YSYEKL. The V gene lost 2 bases and the J gene lost 6 bases, with 10 bases spanning the gap. This CDR3 is CASSQKGTDEKLFF. DNA for the CDR3: TGCGCCAGCAGCCAAAAGGGGACTGATGAAAAACTGTTTTTT.

This clone was seen only once. This chain uses TRBV4-1 with TRBJ1-5; possibly TRBD1 for D (5 bases). CDR1 is MGHRA, CDR2 YSYEKL, per germline. CDR3 length: 15 amino acids. Trimming stripped 1 base from V and 7 bases from J, with 14 bases between. The CDR3 spells CASSQVAGTRQPQHF. In DNA form, the CDR3 reads TGCGCCAGCAGCCAAGTGGCAGGGACTCGACAGCCCCAGCATTTT.

The genes are TRBV28 and TRBJ2-7; D unresolved. The V and J ends lost 5 bases and 3 bases respectively, with 11 bases between them. The germline CDR1 and CDR2 sequences are MDHEN and SYDVKM. The CDR3 spans 13 residues. This chain's CDR3 is CASSLYQVYEQYF. CDR3 bases: TGTGCCAGCAGTCTATACCAGGTCTACGAGCAGTACTTC.

This chain uses TRBV28 with TRBJ2-3; D is unresolved. CDR1 and CDR2 from the germline V gene are MDHEN and SYDVKM. The CDR3 spans 12 residues. The V end lost 10 bases, the J end lost 8 bases, and 16 bases lay between the germline ends. CDR3: CATRKDAGTQYF. The CDR3 DNA reads as TGTGCCACCCGCAAAGACGCAGGTACGCAGTATTTT.

V is TRBV6-5 and J is TRBJ2-1, with a possible D match to TRBD2 (6 bases). Trimming took off 5 bases at V and 4 bases at J, with 12 bases between the two ends. CDR1 is MNHEY and CDR2 is SVGAGI in the germline V gene. The CDR3 runs to 14 residues. CDR3 protein: CASSRDLGYNEQFF. In DNA, the CDR3 is TGTGCCAGCAGTAGGGACTTGGGATACAATGAGCAGTTCTTC.

This rearrangement joins TRBV14 to TRBJ2-5; D gene ambiguous. The germline gives CDR1 SGHDN, CDR2 FVKESK. V was shortened by 2 bases and J by 5 bases, with 12 bases between the two germline ends. The CDR3 loop spans 14 amino acids. Written as DNA, the CDR3 is TGTGCCAGCAGCCAAAGAACCAGTTCTGAGACCCAGTACTTC. Protein sequence: CASSQRTSSETQYF.

J is TRBJ2-3 and V is TRBV11-1; the D gene is possibly TRBD2 (6 bases). The CDR3 has 14 amino acids. V lost 1 base and J 6 bases, leaving 11 bases between the germline ends. Germline values: CDR1 SGHAT, CDR2 FQDESV (reference sequence). CDR3 in DNA: TGTGCCAGCAGCTTAGGGCTAGCGTCGGATACGCAGTATTTT. Translation gives CASSLGLASDTQYF.

V and J are TRBV27 and TRBJ1-6; 9 bases align to TRBD1. V lost 6 bases and J lost 15; bases outside the gene matches: 12. Germline CDR1 reads MNHEY; CDR2 reads SMNVEV (reference sequence). CDR3 length: 14 residues. Here the CDR3 reads CASSTTGGERLLHF. The CDR3 nucleotides read TGTGCCAGCAGCACAACAGGGGGCGAGCGGCTCCTCCACTTT.

This sequence joins TRBV6-5 and TRBJ2-7, with 9 bases lining up with TRBD1. CDR3 length: 14 residues. CDR1 is MNHEY and CDR2 is SVGAGI in the germline V gene. The junction had 6 bases not matched to a gene; V was cut back by 6 bases and J by 3 bases. The CDR3 DNA sequence: TGTGCCAGCAGCAAAGGGGACAGGGTCTACGAGCAGTACTTC. Translated, it gives CASSKGDRVYEQYF.

This chain joins TRBV5-8 and TRBJ2-1, with 9 bases lining up with TRBD2. CDR1 and CDR2 (germline): SGHTS, YDEGEE. The ends lost 5 bases at V and 0 bases at J; junction bases unmatched: 9. CDR3 length equals 17 residues. This CDR3 is CASRPYSGGSSYNEQFF. In DNA form, the CDR3 reads TGTGCCAGCAGACCTTACAGCGGGGGGAGCTCCTACAATGAGCAGTTCTTC.

The chain employs TRBV6-6 and TRBJ1-2; 7 bases are shared with TRBD1. Germline lookup yields CDR1 MNHNY and CDR2 SVGAGI (reference sequence). The junction had 8 bases not matched to a gene; V was cut back by 6 bases and J by 4 bases. There are 14 residues in the CDR3. The CDR3 region has the DNA TGTGCCAGCAGACAAAGGGACAGCCCCTATGGCTACACCTTC. Its translation is CASRQRDSPYGYTF.

The chain employs TRBV27 and TRBJ1-4; 9 positions match TRBD1. Germline values: CDR1 MNHEY, CDR2 SMNVEV (reference sequence). The CDR3 is 16 residues long. Germline trimming cut 5 bases from V and 7 bases from J; bases unmatched to any gene: 11. The DNA of the CDR3 is TGTGCCAGCAGTCCTTCCCCGACAGGGGGAGGTGAAAAACTGTTTTTT. Protein: CASSPSPTGGGEKLFF.

The chain links TRBV10-3 to TRBJ2-7; 9 bases align to TRBD1. The V segment lost 2 bases and the J segment 1 base; nucleotides outside the gene matches: 6. From germline, CDR1 is ENHRY and CDR2 SYGVKD. The CDR3 sequence is 16 residues long. CDR3: CAISEPGTGTSYEQYF. DNA for the CDR3: TGTGCCATCAGTGAGCCCGGGACAGGGACGTCCTACGAGCAGTACTTC.

This chain connects TRBV21-1 to TRBJ2-1; the table assigns TRBD1, which was not confirmed against the DNA. TRBV21-1 is shown as a pseudogene. This CDR3 region has 16 residues. The CDR3, as DNA: TGTGCCAGCAGCAAAGAGGCCAGGGGGCCGGCGTATGAGCAGTTCTTC. This codes for CASSKEARGPAYEQFF.

The chain combines TRBV7-3 with TRBJ1-1, with 7 bases lining up with TRBD1. The junction had 11 bases not matched to a gene; V was cut back by 5 bases and J by 11 bases. Germline V gives CDR1 SGHTA, CDR2 FQGTGA. The CDR3 length is 13 residues. This chain's CDR3 is CASSTREGGSAFF. The CDR3 nucleotides are TGTGCCAGCAGCACCCGGGAAGGGGGCTCGGCTTTCTTT.

The CDR3 nucleotides read TGTGCCAGCAGCCAGAAAAAGGGGTTCGGCTACACCTTC. It encodes CASSQKKGFGYTF. The V call is TRBV3-1 (or the pseudogene TRBV3-2), the J call TRBJ1-2, with D maybe TRBD1 (5 bases). CDR1 is LGHDT and CDR2 is YNNKEL in the germline V gene (reference sequence). This CDR3 is built from 13 residues. V lost 3 bases to trimming and J lost 8 bases, with 13 bases between them.

The chain joins TRBV30 to TRBJ1-4; D ambiguous. The CDR3 is 17 residues long. Trimming shortened V by 0 bases and J by 8 bases, and 22 bases separated the two germline ends. Per germline, CDR1 GTSNPN and CDR2 SVGIG (reference sequence). CDR3 nucleotide sequence: TGTGCCTGGAGTGTATCCCTCATGCCGGGTCTAAACGAAAAACTGTTTTTT. This translates into CAWSVSLMPGLNEKLFF.

The genes are TRBV7-3 and TRBJ2-2; 8 bases map to TRBD2. Germline trimming cut 2 bases from V and 1 base from J; bases unmatched to any gene: 15. Germline CDR1 is SGHTA and CDR2 is FQGTGA. There are 20 residues in the CDR3. The DNA for the CDR3 is TGTGCCAGCAGCTTACAATTACTACCGGGAGGGTTAAAGAACACCGGGGAGCTGTTTTTT. Translation: CASSLQLLPGGLKNTGELFF.